The sequence of this T cell receptor (beta chain) was determined in a study of blood T cell repertoires in COVID-19. Whole-study context: Sites across the United States, Italy and Spain contributed samples from acute and convalescent COVID-19.

Germline assignment: CDR1 SGHRS and CDR2 YFSETQ. CDR3 length: 18 residues. Trimming took 6 bases from V and 0 from J; bases not matched to a gene: 12. Clinical history reported by participants formed the basis on which cohorts were assigned. What the recovered Cohort 3 donors had was two negative PCRs, clearance, or symptom resolution. The protocol was immunoSEQ multiplex PCR, while the TCRdb copy is restricted to in-frame clones and leaves out a portion. The data show fewer than 450,000 clones, roughly nine tenths seen once. Sequencing was performed on PBMCs or T cells enriched from blood (not recorded which). The gene calls are TRBV5-1 and TRBJ1-1; 12 nucleotides match TRBD1. The origin of this receptor is a woman in her thirties who had recovered from COVID-19. The CDR3 sequence: CASTGTGGSLHLNTEAFF. The CDR3 bases are TGCGCCAGCACCGGGACAGGGGGCTCTCTCCATCTGAACACTGAAGCTTTCTTT.